This T cell receptor beta chain comes out of a study of OX40 agonist ivuxolimab in advanced cancers. The wider study: Males comprised about 78% of the group, whose mean age was approximately 60 years (range about 20 to 90).

Libraries were prepared by immunoSEQ multiplex PCR; TCRdb keeps only in-frame clonotypes and omits some of them. The table has about 60,000 clones, 89% seen once. V lost 2 bases, J lost 5 bases, and 24 bases lay in between. The V gene's germline CDR1 is SGHDT and CDR2 YYEEEE. This CDR3 is 18 amino acids long. J is TRBJ2-3 and V is TRBV5-6, with unresolved D. This receptor was obtained from an adult with an advanced solid tumor such as melanoma, head and neck, liver or kidney cancer. The sequences come from CD4+ or CD8+ T cells sorted from blood, collected in a trial of the OX40 agonist ivuxolimab. CDR3 in amino acids: CASSFWVARLRLLDTQYF. In nucleotides, the CDR3 is TGTGCCAGCAGCTTCTGGGTGGCCCGCCTGAGATTGCTAGATACGCAGTATTTT.